This TCR beta chain is from a study of blood T cell repertoires in COVID-19. Study-wide background: Some COVID-19 samples were acute and others convalescent; all came from the United States, Italy and Spain. The cDNA or gDNA used as material had been derived from T cells, B-cell-depleted T cells, or PBMCs.

This CDR3 contains 12 residues. V lost 1 base to trimming and J lost 10 bases, with 8 bases between them. The V gene's germline CDR1 is LNHNV and CDR2 YYDKDF (reference sequence). This clone was found once. Other DNA variants within this sample encode the same CDR3. Sequencing was performed with immunoSEQ multiplex PCR; in TCRdb, only in-frame clones are kept and a portion is missing. Among 150,000 to 200,000 clones, approximately 84% were seen once, and the ten largest hold around 2.4%. The TCR originated in a human donor with acute or convalescent COVID-19. The donor label of this sample is uncertain. Sequenced sample: peripheral blood. V gene TRBV15 combines with J gene TRBJ2-1; tentatively, D is TRBD2 (6 bases). The CDR3 spells CATSRAAGEQFF. CDR3 sequence (DNA): TGTGCCACCAGCAGAGCGGCGGGAGAGCAGTTCTTC.